The 3 T cell receptor beta chains in this list originate from one sample, sequenced in a study of blood T cell repertoires in COVID-19. Assay used: immunoSEQ multiplex PCR; TCRdb lists only in-frame clones, some missing. The sample lists 300,000 to 450,000 clones; around 87% were seen once. The sequenced sample was peripheral blood. These receptors came from a woman in her twenties or thirties with COVID-19, enrolled during active disease.

V and J are TRBV7-6 and TRBJ2-7; 10 bases align to TRBD1. This CDR3 is 12 amino acids long. The J segment lost 4 bases and the V segment lost 8 bases, leaving 2 bases of the junction unmatched. CDR1 is SGHVS, CDR2 FNYEAQ, per germline. CDR3 sequence reads: CASGQGEYEQYF. CDR3 DNA: TGTGCCAGCGGACAGGGGGAATACGAGCAGTACTTC.

V is TRBV9 and J is TRBJ2-2; 9 bases are shared with TRBD2. Germline CDR1 reads SGDLS; CDR2 reads YYNGEE. The CDR3 totals 15 residues. Trimming cost V 2 bases and J 1 base; bases outside gene matches: 0. The CDR3, as DNA: TGTGCCAGCAGCGTGACTAGCGGGAACACCGGGGAGCTGTTTTTT. Its translation: CASSVTSGNTGELFF.

This chain links TRBV10-2 with TRBJ2-5, with 9 nucleotides matching TRBD1. The CDR3 sequence is 15 residues long. V was pared by 3 bases and J by 3 bases, with 5 bases of the junction left unmatched. The germline CDR1 and CDR2 sequences are WSHSY and SAAADI. Here the CDR3 reads CASSDSGTGKETQYF. As DNA, the CDR3 is TGCGCCAGCAGTGACTCCGGGACAGGGAAAGAGACCCAGTACTTC.